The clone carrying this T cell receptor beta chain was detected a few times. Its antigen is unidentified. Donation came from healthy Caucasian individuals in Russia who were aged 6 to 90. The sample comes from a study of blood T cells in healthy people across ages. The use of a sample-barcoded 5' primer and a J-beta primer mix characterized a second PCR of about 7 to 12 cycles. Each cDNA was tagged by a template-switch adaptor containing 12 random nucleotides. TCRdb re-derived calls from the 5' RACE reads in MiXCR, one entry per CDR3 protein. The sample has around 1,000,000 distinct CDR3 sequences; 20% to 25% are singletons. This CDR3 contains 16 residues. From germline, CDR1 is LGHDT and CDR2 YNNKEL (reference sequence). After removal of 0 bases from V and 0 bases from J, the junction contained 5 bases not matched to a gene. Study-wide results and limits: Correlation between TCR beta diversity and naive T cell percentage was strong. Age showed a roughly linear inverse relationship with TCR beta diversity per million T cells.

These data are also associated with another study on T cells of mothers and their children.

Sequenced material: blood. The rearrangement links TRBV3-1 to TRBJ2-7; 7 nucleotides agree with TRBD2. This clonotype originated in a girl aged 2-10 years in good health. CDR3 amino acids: CASSQDQGGISYEQYF. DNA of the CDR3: TGTGCCAGCAGCCAAGATCAGGGAGGGATCTCCTACGAGCAGTACTTC.